This TCR beta chain was identified in a study of CXCR3-negative and CXCR3-positive naive CD8 T cells. About the research overall: Across all libraries, TRB reads numbered about 135 million, with about 1.5 +/- 0.3 million in each library. Study results and limitations: Within a donor, both naive subsets shared TRBV-TRBJ usage, unlike memory cells. CXCR3 expression dropped partially after cryopreservation, and most assays relied on fresh PBMCs. Higher TRB CDR3 hydrophobicity marked CXCR3-positive naive cells relative to CXCR3-negative naive cells.

The CDR3 spans 17 residues. With regard to this clonotype: Antigen: not known.

Sorts that each held 250,000 to 300,000 cells were run in triplicate for every CD8+ T cell subset. The libraries of TRB cDNA were prepared using 5' RACE with UMI labels. Each CDR3 protein gets one entry in TCRdb, which reprocessed the 5' RACE reads and gives no DNA. The clone table shows some 150,000 distinct CDR3 sequences, with the ten largest holding around 0.37%. The sample was naive CXCR3+ CD8+ T cells from blood. Indicated subset: CD45RO-CCR7+CD27+CD95- naive CD8+ T cells expressing CXCR3 (TNR3+). The TCR was taken from a human donor in good health. Some clones in this sample may be carry-over from other donors' samples. This chain connects TRBV21-1 to TRBJ1-4; TCRdb's D call of TRBD1 is untestable without DNA. TRBV21-1 is marked as a pseudogene. The CDR3: CASTHTFPGRRNEKLFF.